This T cell receptor (beta chain) was sequenced for a study of T cell responses to AZD1222 COVID-19 vaccine. Sequenced by immunoSEQ multiplex PCR; TCRdb stores in-frame clones only, minus some. The table shows 100,000 to 120,000 clones, with about 91% occurring only once. The CDR3 length is 16 residues. From germline, CDR1 is SQVTM and CDR2 ANQGSEA. V was pared by 3 bases and J by 2 bases, with 19 bases between. The origin of this receptor is an adult who received the AZD1222 COVID-19 vaccine. The sample was peripheral blood, taken 28 days after the second AZD1222 dose. The chain uses TRBV29-1 and TRBJ1-2; D unclear. The CDR3 DNA reads as TGCAGCGTTGAGAGTGAGGCCACATCTTGGAACTATGGCTACACCTTC. It translates to CSVESEATSWNYGYTF.